This is a list of T cell receptor beta chains from one sample in a study of blood T cell repertoires in COVID-19. The repertoire was sequenced with immunoSEQ multiplex PCR; TCRdb's copy has only in-frame clones and lacks some. The sample has hundreds of thousands of clones; 85% are singletons. The sequencing input was PBMCs or T cells enriched from blood (not recorded which). These receptors were taken from a man aged 35 to 55 who had recovered from COVID-19. CDR3s include the opening cysteine and the closing phenylalanine or tryptophan. The D gene is left open where the match is weak. Size is stated for part of the rows, as once, few or many counts, or as a class when the clone is expanded.

d_call: TRBD1; j_call: TRBJ1-2; v_call: TRBV5-6; clone_size: -; cdr3_aa: CASSPNGQGSYGYTF; cdr3_nt: TGTGCCAGCAGCCCGAATGGACAGGGATCGTATGGCTACACCTTC
d_call: -; j_call: TRBJ2-4; v_call: TRBV2; clone_size: -; cdr3_aa: CASEVAKNIQYF; cdr3_nt: TGTGCCAGCGAGGTAGCCAAAAACATTCAGTACTTC
d_call: -; j_call: TRBJ2-7; v_call: TRBV5-1; clone_size: -; cdr3_aa: CASSLRTTPYEQYF; cdr3_nt: TGCGCCAGCAGCCTAAGGACTACTCCCTACGAGCAGTACTTC
d_call: TRBD1; j_call: TRBJ1-5; v_call: TRBV5-5; clone_size: -; cdr3_aa: CASSSGQESQPQHF; cdr3_nt: TGTGCCAGCAGCTCGGGACAGGAGTCTCAGCCCCAGCATTTT
d_call: -; j_call: TRBJ1-2; v_call: TRBV12-3/TRBV12-4; clone_size: -; cdr3_aa: CASSLGGRGYTF; cdr3_nt: TGTGCCAGCAGTTTGGGGGGTCGGGGCTACACCTTC
d_call: -; j_call: TRBJ1-1; v_call: TRBV14; clone_size: -; cdr3_aa: CASSQTGRGWNTEAFF; cdr3_nt: TGTGCCAGCAGCCAAACTGGAAGGGGGTGGAACACTGAAGCTTTCTTT
d_call: -; j_call: TRBJ2-7; v_call: TRBV7-8; clone_size: -; cdr3_aa: CASSSTDRVGGNEQYF; cdr3_nt: TGTGCCAGCAGCTCCACGGACAGGGTGGGGGGGAACGAGCAGTACTTC
d_call: -; j_call: TRBJ1-2; v_call: TRBV30; clone_size: -; cdr3_aa: CAWSVAGGYTF; cdr3_nt: TGTGCCTGGAGTGTCGCAGGGGGCTACACCTTC
d_call: TRBD2; j_call: TRBJ2-1; v_call: TRBV6-2/TRBV6-3; clone_size: -; cdr3_aa: CASSSGTSGNEQFF; cdr3_nt: TGTGCCAGCAGTTCCGGGACTAGCGGGAATGAGCAGTTCTTC
d_call: -; j_call: TRBJ2-1; v_call: TRBV28; clone_size: -; cdr3_aa: CASRGGRGSRGEQFF; cdr3_nt: TGTGCCAGCAGGGGGGGACGAGGAAGTCGTGGTGAGCAGTTCTTC
d_call: TRBD1; j_call: TRBJ1-2; v_call: TRBV7-2; clone_size: -; cdr3_aa: CASSLHGQARLNYGYTF; cdr3_nt: TGTGCCAGCAGCTTACACGGACAGGCGCGCCTTAACTATGGCTACACCTTC
d_call: -; j_call: TRBJ2-7; v_call: TRBV2; clone_size: -; cdr3_aa: CASTYGQGGYEQYF; cdr3_nt: TGTGCCAGCACCTATGGGCAGGGTGGCTACGAGCAGTACTTC
d_call: -; j_call: TRBJ2-2; v_call: TRBV9; clone_size: -; cdr3_aa: CASSGSRGRTGELFF; cdr3_nt: TGTGCCAGCAGCGGGAGCAGGGGGAGGACCGGGGAGCTGTTTTTT
d_call: -; j_call: TRBJ1-1; v_call: TRBV3-1/TRBV3-2; clone_size: -; cdr3_aa: CASSLIGAPNTEAFF; cdr3_nt: TGTGCCAGCAGCCTTATTGGGGCCCCGAACACTGAAGCTTTCTTT
d_call: -; j_call: TRBJ1-6; v_call: TRBV28; clone_size: -; cdr3_aa: CASSLAPGNSPLHF; cdr3_nt: TGTGCCAGCAGTTTAGCTCCAGGGAATTCACCCCTCCACTTT
d_call: -; j_call: TRBJ2-5; v_call: TRBV9; clone_size: -; cdr3_aa: CASSVTPSVGGAQETQYF; cdr3_nt: TGTGCCAGCAGCGTCACACCGAGCGTCGGCGGGGCTCAAGAGACCCAGTACTTC
d_call: TRBD1; j_call: TRBJ1-2; v_call: TRBV10-3; clone_size: -; cdr3_aa: CAISGGTGITNYGYTF; cdr3_nt: TGTGCCATCAGTGGGGGGACAGGTATTACTAACTATGGCTACACCTTC
d_call: TRBD2; j_call: TRBJ2-7; v_call: TRBV6-2/TRBV6-3; clone_size: -; cdr3_aa: CASSLTGGAYEQYF; cdr3_nt: TGTGCCAGCAGTTTAACCGGGGGGGCCTACGAGCAGTACTTC
d_call: -; j_call: TRBJ2-1; v_call: TRBV15; clone_size: few; cdr3_aa: CATSRDRGALNEQFF; cdr3_nt: TGTGCCACCAGCAGAGACAGGGGGGCCCTCAATGAGCAGTTCTTC
d_call: TRBD2; j_call: TRBJ2-7; v_call: TRBV11-2; clone_size: -; cdr3_aa: CASSSGLAGASEQYF; cdr3_nt: TGTGCCAGCAGCTCGGGACTAGCGGGAGCTAGCGAGCAGTACTTC
d_call: -; j_call: TRBJ2-7; v_call: TRBV10-3; clone_size: -; cdr3_aa: CAISERDYEQYF; cdr3_nt: TGTGCCATCAGTGAGCGGGACTACGAGCAGTACTTC
d_call: -; j_call: TRBJ1-4; v_call: TRBV18; clone_size: -; cdr3_aa: CASSPDRNEKLFF; cdr3_nt: TGTGCCAGCTCACCCGACAGGAATGAAAAACTGTTTTTT
d_call: TRBD2; j_call: TRBJ2-1; v_call: TRBV5-4; clone_size: once; cdr3_aa: CASSLSGLASEQFF; cdr3_nt: TGTGCCAGCAGCTTGTCGGGACTAGCTAGTGAGCAGTTCTTC
d_call: -; j_call: TRBJ2-7; v_call: TRBV14; clone_size: -; cdr3_aa: CASSQDGSEQYF; cdr3_nt: TGTGCCAGCAGCCAAGATGGGAGCGAGCAGTACTTC
d_call: -; j_call: TRBJ2-2; v_call: TRBV4-3; clone_size: -; cdr3_aa: CASSHLGENTGELFF; cdr3_nt: TGCGCCAGCAGCCATTTGGGAGAGAACACCGGGGAGCTGTTTTTT
d_call: -; j_call: TRBJ1-5; v_call: TRBV19; clone_size: -; cdr3_aa: CASSRGRLYQPQHF; cdr3_nt: TGTGCCAGTAGTAGGGGGCGCCTGTATCAGCCCCAGCATTTT
d_call: -; j_call: TRBJ2-7; v_call: TRBV18; clone_size: -; cdr3_aa: CASSPEPAYEQYF; cdr3_nt: TGTGCCAGCTCCCCAGAACCGGCCTACGAGCAGTACTTC
d_call: TRBD1; j_call: TRBJ2-2; v_call: TRBV7-3; clone_size: -; cdr3_aa: CASNLKPTGDPGELFF; cdr3_nt: TGTGCCAGCAACTTAAAACCGACAGGGGATCCCGGGGAGCTGTTTTTT
d_call: -; j_call: TRBJ1-2; v_call: TRBV5-6; clone_size: few; cdr3_aa: CASSSGSLGYTF; cdr3_nt: TGTGCCAGCAGCTCCGGGTCTCTTGGCTACACCTTC
d_call: TRBD1; j_call: TRBJ1-3; v_call: TRBV9; clone_size: -; cdr3_aa: CASSLGTGAVGNTIYF; cdr3_nt: TGTGCCAGCAGCTTGGGGACAGGGGCGGTTGGAAACACCATATATTTT
d_call: -; j_call: TRBJ2-7; v_call: TRBV27; clone_size: once; cdr3_aa: CASSFTGNYEQYF; cdr3_nt: TGTGCCAGCAGTTTCACAGGGAACTACGAGCAGTACTTC
d_call: -; j_call: TRBJ2-1; v_call: TRBV27; clone_size: -; cdr3_aa: CASRPKGLLNGNEQFF; cdr3_nt: TGTGCCAGCAGACCAAAGGGACTCCTAAACGGCAATGAGCAGTTCTTC
d_call: TRBD1; j_call: TRBJ1-2; v_call: TRBV9; clone_size: once; cdr3_aa: CASSVDREGNYGYTF; cdr3_nt: TGTGCCAGCAGCGTGGACAGGGAAGGGAACTATGGCTACACCTTC
d_call: TRBD1; j_call: TRBJ2-7; v_call: TRBV6-5; clone_size: -; cdr3_aa: CASNPTGGVGEQYF; cdr3_nt: TGTGCCAGCAATCCGACAGGGGGCGTGGGGGAGCAGTACTTC
d_call: -; j_call: TRBJ1-6; v_call: TRBV6-2/TRBV6-3; clone_size: -; cdr3_aa: CASSSAAGGSPLHF; cdr3_nt: TGTGCCAGCAGTTCAGCCGCGGGGGGTTCACCCCTCCACTTT
d_call: -; j_call: TRBJ1-6; v_call: TRBV10-1; clone_size: -; cdr3_aa: CASSDGFGGSSPLHF; cdr3_nt: TGCGCCAGCAGTGACGGGTTTGGTGGAAGCTCACCCCTCCACTTT
d_call: -; j_call: TRBJ2-1; v_call: TRBV27; clone_size: -; cdr3_aa: CASSFGANEQFF; cdr3_nt: TGTGCCAGCAGTTTTGGGGCAAATGAGCAGTTCTTC
d_call: -; j_call: TRBJ2-7; v_call: TRBV28; clone_size: -; cdr3_aa: CASSSRDSSYEQYF; cdr3_nt: TGTGCCAGCAGTTCCCGGGACTCTTCCTACGAGCAGTACTTC
d_call: -; j_call: TRBJ1-6; v_call: TRBV5-1; clone_size: -; cdr3_aa: CASSLAGQRYNSPLHF; cdr3_nt: TGCGCCAGCAGCTTGGCCGGACAGAGGTATAATTCACCCCTCCACTTT
d_call: -; j_call: TRBJ2-2; v_call: TRBV29-1; clone_size: -; cdr3_aa: CSATVTGELFF; cdr3_nt: TGCAGCGCGACAGTGACCGGGGAGCTGTTTTTT
d_call: -; j_call: TRBJ2-1; v_call: TRBV10-3; clone_size: -; cdr3_aa: CAISGRIGAGVKNEQFF; cdr3_nt: TGTGCCATCAGTGGCCGGATAGGGGCTGGGGTTAAGAATGAGCAGTTCTTC
d_call: -; j_call: TRBJ2-1; v_call: TRBV7-8; clone_size: -; cdr3_aa: CASSLRSSYNEQFF; cdr3_nt: TGTGCCAGCAGCTTGAGGAGCTCCTACAATGAGCAGTTCTTC
d_call: TRBD2; j_call: TRBJ2-3; v_call: TRBV24-1; clone_size: -; cdr3_aa: CATSVTPGGTQYF; cdr3_nt: TGTGCCACCAGTGTCACACCGGGGGGTACGCAGTATTTT
d_call: -; j_call: TRBJ1-1; v_call: TRBV3-1/TRBV3-2; clone_size: -; cdr3_aa: CASSQAASVAFF; cdr3_nt: TGTGCCAGCAGCCAAGCGGCAAGCGTAGCTTTCTTT
d_call: TRBD1; j_call: TRBJ2-3; v_call: TRBV19; clone_size: -; cdr3_aa: CASSVTGTVSTDTQYF; cdr3_nt: TGTGCCAGTAGCGTCACTGGGACAGTTAGCACAGATACGCAGTATTTT
d_call: -; j_call: TRBJ2-3; v_call: TRBV7-3; clone_size: -; cdr3_aa: CASSLQGSDTQYF; cdr3_nt: TGTGCCAGCAGCTTACAGGGTTCAGATACGCAGTATTTT
d_call: TRBD1; j_call: TRBJ2-7; v_call: TRBV28; clone_size: -; cdr3_aa: CASIEIGTGTYEQYF; cdr3_nt: TGTGCCAGCATCGAAATCGGGACAGGGACCTACGAGCAGTACTTC
d_call: TRBD1; j_call: TRBJ2-1; v_call: TRBV5-1; clone_size: -; cdr3_aa: CASRASPKRHWDRVYGNEQFF; cdr3_nt: TGCGCCAGCAGAGCGTCCCCTAAGCGACATTGGGACAGGGTGTATGGCAATGAGCAGTTCTTC
d_call: -; j_call: TRBJ2-1; v_call: TRBV5-5; clone_size: -; cdr3_aa: CASSFFTSGYNEQFF; cdr3_nt: TGTGCCAGCAGCTTTTTTACTAGTGGCTACAATGAGCAGTTCTTC
d_call: -; j_call: TRBJ2-3; v_call: TRBV27; clone_size: -; cdr3_aa: CASRRGGTDTQYF; cdr3_nt: TGTGCCAGCAGGCGGGGCGGCACAGATACGCAGTATTTT
d_call: -; j_call: TRBJ1-1; v_call: TRBV9; clone_size: -; cdr3_aa: CASSVKGRANTEAFF; cdr3_nt: TGTGCCAGCAGCGTTAAGGGCAGGGCGAACACTGAAGCTTTCTTT
d_call: TRBD2; j_call: TRBJ2-7; v_call: TRBV9; clone_size: -; cdr3_aa: CASSVGAGGSSYEQYF; cdr3_nt: TGTGCCAGCAGCGTAGGGGCGGGAGGAAGCTCCTACGAGCAGTACTTC
d_call: -; j_call: TRBJ2-2; v_call: TRBV9; clone_size: -; cdr3_aa: CASSLGQTTGELFF; cdr3_nt: TGTGCCAGCAGCCTTGGACAGACCACCGGGGAGCTGTTTTTT
d_call: -; j_call: TRBJ2-3; v_call: TRBV7-2; clone_size: once; cdr3_aa: CASSFDRGLDTQYF; cdr3_nt: TGTGCCAGCAGCTTCGACAGAGGATTGGATACGCAGTATTTT